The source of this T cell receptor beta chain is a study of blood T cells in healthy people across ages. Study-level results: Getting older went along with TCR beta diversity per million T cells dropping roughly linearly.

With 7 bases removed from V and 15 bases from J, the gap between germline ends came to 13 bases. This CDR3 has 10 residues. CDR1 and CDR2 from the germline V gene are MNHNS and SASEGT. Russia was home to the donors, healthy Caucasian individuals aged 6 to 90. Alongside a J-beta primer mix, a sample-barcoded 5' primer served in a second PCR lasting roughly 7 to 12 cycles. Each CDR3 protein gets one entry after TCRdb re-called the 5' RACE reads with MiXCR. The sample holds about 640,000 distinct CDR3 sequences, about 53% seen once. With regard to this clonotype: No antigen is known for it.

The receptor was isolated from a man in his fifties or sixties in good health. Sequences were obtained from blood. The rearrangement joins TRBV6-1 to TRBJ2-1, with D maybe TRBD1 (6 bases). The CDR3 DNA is TGTGCCAGCAAGGGGGTCTTAGGGTTCTTC. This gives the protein CASKGVLGFF.